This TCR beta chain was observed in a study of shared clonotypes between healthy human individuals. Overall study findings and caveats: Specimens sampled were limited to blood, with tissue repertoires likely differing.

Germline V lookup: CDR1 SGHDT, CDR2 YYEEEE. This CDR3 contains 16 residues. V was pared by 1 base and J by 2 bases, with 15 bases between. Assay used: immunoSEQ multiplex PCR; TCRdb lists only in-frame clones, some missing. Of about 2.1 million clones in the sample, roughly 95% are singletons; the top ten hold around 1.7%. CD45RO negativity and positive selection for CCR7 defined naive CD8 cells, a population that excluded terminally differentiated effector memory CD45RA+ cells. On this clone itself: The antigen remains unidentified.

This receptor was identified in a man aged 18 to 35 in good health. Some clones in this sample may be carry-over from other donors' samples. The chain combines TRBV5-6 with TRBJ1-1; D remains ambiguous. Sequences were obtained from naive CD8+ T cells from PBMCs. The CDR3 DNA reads TGTGCCAGCAGCTTGCTAGAAGGGATTTTTAACACTGAAGCTTTCTTT. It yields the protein CASSLLEGIFNTEAFF.